The 27 T cell receptor beta chains listed next were all sequenced from one sample in a study of T cells and copy number aberrations in small-cell lung cancer. TCRdb's table, derived via immunoSEQ multiplex PCR, lists solely in-frame clones and lacks some. Altogether about 2,400 clones are present, around 82% being singletons, with the ten largest covering about 5.3%. Sequenced input: normal tissue next to the tumor. The source of these receptors is a woman aged 45-60 years with small cell lung cancer.

The chain links TRBV19 to TRBJ2-7, with D possibly called TRBD1 or TRBD2 (5 bases each). The V end was cut by 5 bases, the J end by 2 bases, with 19 bases between. The CDR3 extends over 16 amino acids. Germline V gives CDR1 LNHDA, CDR2 SQIVND (reference sequence). CDR3 nucleotides: TGTGCCAGTAGTGGTACCGGGACCTGGGACCCCTACGAGCAGTACTTC. It translates to CASSGTGTWDPYEQYF.

V and J are TRBV19 and TRBJ2-5; TRBD2 aligns across 7 bases. The ends lost 1 base at V and 4 bases at J; junction bases unmatched: 6. The CDR3 runs to 15 residues. Germline V CDR1 and CDR2: LNHDA, SQIVND (reference sequence). CDR3 sequence: CASSIVAQRGETQYF. In nucleotides, the CDR3 is TGTGCCAGTAGTATAGTGGCCCAGCGGGGAGAGACCCAGTACTTC.

The CDR3 DNA follows: TGTGCCAGCAGCTCCCGGGAATCTTTCACGGGGTTCTTC. Encoded protein: CASSSRESFTGFF. V and J are TRBV7-2 and TRBJ2-1, with D tentatively TRBD2 (5 bases). The CDR3 spans 13 residues. Between the trimmed V and J ends, which lost 4 bases and 15 bases, there was a span of 19 bases. Germline V CDR1 and CDR2: SGHTA, FQGNSA.

This chain uses TRBV2 with TRBJ2-3; 8 bases map to TRBD2. This CDR3 has 14 residues. Per the germline V gene, CDR1 is SNHLY and CDR2 is FYNNEI. V lost 7 bases and J lost 0; bases outside the gene matches: 3. DNA of the CDR3: TGTGCCAGCAAACTAGCGGCTAGCACAGATACGCAGTATTTT. Translation gives CASKLAASTDTQYF.

This clone occurred a few times. The chain combines TRBV12-5 with TRBJ2-2; D not certain. The length of the CDR3 is 12 residues. Germline V CDR1 and CDR2: LGHNT, FRNRAP. The ends were cut back, 5 bases at V and 6 bases at J, with 7 bases in the middle. CDR3 sequence reads: CASGLPPGELFF. CDR3 nucleotides: TGTGCTAGTGGTCTCCCACCCGGGGAGCTGTTTTTT.

The chain employs TRBV11-2 and TRBJ1-1; no firm D call. V shed 2 bases and J shed 3 bases, with 13 bases lying between them. Germline lookup yields CDR1 SGHAT and CDR2 FQNNGV. The length of the CDR3 is 15 residues. The CDR3 sequence: CASSLHQEGYTEAFF. The DNA for the CDR3 is TGTGCCAGCAGCTTACATCAGGAAGGGTACACTGAAGCTTTCTTT.

The rearrangement links TRBV5-1 to TRBJ1-1; possible D gene TRBD1, 5 bases. Trimming left V 0 bases short and J 11 bases short, with 11 bases between. CDR3 length: 12 residues. Germline loops: CDR1 SGHRS, CDR2 YFSETQ. Here the CDR3 DNA reads TGCGCCAGCAGCTTGGACGGAAAGGGGGCTTTCTTT. Amino acids: CASSLDGKGAFF.

This clone has more than one count but fewer than ten. V gene TRBV5-8 combines with J gene TRBJ2-1; D gene unclear. Germline V gives CDR1 SGHTS, CDR2 YDEGEE. V lost 4 bases to trimming and J lost 0 bases, with 11 bases between them. CDR3 size: 15 residues. In nucleotides, the CDR3 is TGTGCCAGCAGCCCCCCGTTTGGCTCCTACAATGAGCAGTTCTTC. This codes for CASSPPFGSYNEQFF.

The chain links TRBV29-1 to TRBJ2-3, with no clear D. Germline CDR1 and CDR2: SQVTM and ANQGSEA. V was pared by 2 bases and J by 2 bases, with 8 bases between. This CDR3 has 13 amino acids. CDR3 DNA: TGCAGCGTTGAATCCCAGGACACAGATACGCAGTATTTT. It translates to CSVESQDTDTQYF.

The chain couples TRBV18 to TRBJ1-2; D is ambiguous. V shed 0 bases and J shed 4 bases, with 9 bases lying between them. Germline values: CDR1 KGHSH, CDR2 LQKENI. The CDR3 sequence is 14 residues long. CDR3 sequence reads: CASSPPVGSYGYTF. CDR3 nucleotides: TGTGCCAGCTCACCACCGGTAGGGAGCTATGGCTACACCTTC.

The chain is built from TRBV5-1 and TRBJ2-7, with TRBD1 identical over 8 bases. Trimming at V came to 7 bases and at J to 3 bases, leaving 6 bases not matched to a gene. The CDR3 is made up of 13 amino acids. Germline V gene lookup returns CDR1 SGHRS and CDR2 YFSETQ. CDR3 sequence reads: CASEDGQGYEQYF. Written as DNA, the CDR3 is TGCGCCAGCGAGGACGGACAGGGCTACGAGCAGTACTTC. Variable domain in full (rest from reference TRBV5-1 and TRBJ2-7): KAGVTQTPRYLIKTRGQQVTLSCSPISGHRSVSWYQQTPGQGLQFLFEYFSETQRNKGNFPGRFSGRQFSNSRSEMNVSTLELGDSALYLCASEDGQGYEQYFGPGTRLTVT.

The CDR3 protein is CASSLGTANTGELFF. DNA for the CDR3: TGCGCCAGCAGCCTAGGGACAGCGAACACCGGGGAGCTGTTTTTT. The chain uses TRBV4-1 and TRBJ2-2; 7 nucleotides align to TRBD1. The J segment lost 0 bases and the V segment lost 4 bases, leaving 2 bases of the junction unmatched. Germline CDR1 and CDR2: MGHRA and YSYEKL. This CDR3 contains 15 residues.

In regard to this clone: At one end the junction does not follow the germline gene, possibly because of a read error. V usage is TRBV7-9 and J usage is TRBJ1-5, with a weak D call TRBD1 (6 bases). The germline CDR1 and CDR2 sequences are SEHNR and FQNEAQ (reference sequence). The CDR3 contains 17 residues. The CDR3 reads CVSSLVSEGVSNQPQHF. The CDR3 region has the DNA TGTGTCAGCAGCTTAGTTTCTGAGGGGGTGAGCAATCAGCCCCAGCATTTT.

The chain is built from TRBV6-5 and TRBJ2-5; D not resolved. The CDR3 totals 13 residues. The germline V gene has CDR1 MNHEY and CDR2 SVGAGI. V was clipped by 6 bases and J by 5 bases, with 13 bases between them. The CDR3 here is CASRSISSETQYF. The CDR3 DNA is TGTGCCAGCAGGTCGATTAGCTCGGAGACCCAGTACTTC.

The chain combines TRBV5-1 with TRBJ1-4, with 8 bases aligning to TRBD1. From germline, CDR1 is SGHRS and CDR2 YFSETQ. The length of the CDR3 is 14 residues. V was clipped by 8 bases and J by 7 bases; unmatched bases: 10. The CDR3 region is CASTPPGQAEKLFF. The DNA of the CDR3 is TGCGCCAGTACACCTCCGGGACAGGCTGAAAAACTGTTTTTT.

The chain carries TRBV5-1 and TRBJ2-7, with D perhaps assigned TRBD1 or TRBD2 (5 bases each). The CDR3 totals 14 residues. With 4 bases removed from V and 2 bases from J, the gap between germline ends came to 13 bases. In germline, CDR1 is SGHRS, CDR2 YFSETQ. The CDR3 protein is CASSRDGLAYEQYF. The DNA of the CDR3 is TGCGCCAGCAGCCGGGACGGATTAGCCTACGAGCAGTACTTC.

This clone showed up just once. Compared with germline, one end of the junction differs, possibly owing to a read error. This chain uses TRBV5-5 with TRBJ2-7; perhaps D is TRBD1 or TRBD2 (5 bases each). Germline CDR1 SGHKS, CDR2 YYEKEE (reference sequence). The CDR3 is 13 residues long. The CDR3 nucleotides are TGTGCCAGCAGCCCCGACGGGGCTTACGTGCAGTACTTC. Its translation is CASSPDGAYVQYF.

V gene TRBV2 combines with J gene TRBJ2-3; D possibly corresponds to TRBD2 (7 bases). This CDR3 is 14 amino acids long. Germline values: CDR1 SNHLY, CDR2 FYNNEI. V shed 8 bases and J shed 4 bases, with 16 bases lying between them. As DNA, the CDR3 is TGTGCCAGCCGACCGGGGGGCGGGTCAGATACGCAGTATTTT. It specifies CASRPGGGSDTQYF.

The V call is TRBV18, the J call TRBJ1-3; a weak D match, TRBD1 (6 bases). CDR3 length: 11 residues. Trimming took off 6 bases at V and 8 bases at J, with 8 bases between the two ends. The germline V gene encodes CDR1 KGHSH and CDR2 LQKENI. The CDR3 sequence: CASSPGDTIYF. The CDR3 DNA is TGTGCCAGCTCTCCAGGGGACACCATATATTTT.

The genes are TRBV4-2 and TRBJ1-2, with TRBD1 matching 8 bases. CDR3 length: 15 amino acids. Per germline, CDR1 LGHNA and CDR2 YNFKEQ. After removal of 5 bases from V and 4 bases from J, the junction contained 9 bases not matched to a gene. CDR3 nucleotides: TGTGCCAGCAGCACCTATCAGGGGGCCGCCTATGGCTACACCTTC. Translating gives CASSTYQGAAYGYTF.

V and J are TRBV28 and TRBJ2-7; D is uncertain. Trimming cost V 2 bases and J 5 bases, with 4 bases left between them. This CDR3 spans 11 amino acids. Germline CDR1 and CDR2: MDHEN and SYDVKM. The CDR3 sequence is CASSLGDEQYF. CDR3 in DNA: TGTGCCAGCAGTTTAGGGGACGAGCAGTACTTC.

This clone has only one observation. Sequence at one end of the junction differs from germline and may be a read error. This sequence joins TRBV19 and TRBJ1-2, with D tentatively TRBD1 (5 bases). Germline V gene data show CDR1 as LNHDA and CDR2 as SQIVND (reference sequence). The CDR3 spans 11 residues. The chain's CDR3 is CASGDRRTPYF. The CDR3 bases are TGTGCCAGTGGCGACCGCAGGACACCTTACTTC.

This sequence joins TRBV9 and TRBJ2-1; D is possibly TRBD1 (7 bases). The CDR3 runs 15 residues. The V end was cut by 0 bases, the J end by 7 bases, with 14 bases between. The germline V gene has CDR1 SGDLS and CDR2 YYNGEE. This CDR3 reads CASSVGATGRNEQFF. CDR3 in DNA: TGTGCCAGCAGCGTAGGTGCGACAGGGAGGAATGAGCAGTTCTTC.

This clone was picked up a small number of times. One end of the junction fails to match germline, which may point to a read error. J is TRBJ1-1 and V is TRBV6-6, with D unclear. The CDR3 sequence is 12 residues long. Germline V gene lookup returns CDR1 MNHNY and CDR2 SVGAGI (reference sequence). CDR3 in DNA: TGTGTCAGCAGTTACTCGGACACTGAAGCTTTCTTT. Encoded protein: CVSSYSDTEAFF.

V and J are TRBV7-9 and TRBJ1-2; D call uncertain. V shed 1 base and J shed 8 bases, with 5 bases lying between them. This CDR3 has 11 residues. The germline CDR1 and CDR2 sequences are SEHNR and FQNEAQ (reference sequence). CDR3: CASSLEGGYTF. The DNA of the CDR3 is TGTGCCAGCAGCTTAGAGGGCGGCTACACCTTC.

The chain is built from TRBV6-5 and TRBJ1-6; no definite D call. The germline V gene has CDR1 MNHEY and CDR2 SVGAGI. CDR3 length: 12 amino acids. This CDR3 is CASASGYSPLHF. The CDR3 region has the DNA TGTGCTTCAGCATCCGGGTATTCACCCCTCCACTTT.

This clone came up a few times. The chain joins TRBV30 to TRBJ2-3; D perhaps matches TRBD2 (7 bases). Germline assignment: CDR1 GTSNPN and CDR2 SVGIG (reference sequence). The CDR3 extends over 15 amino acids. The ends were cut back, 3 bases at V and 3 bases at J, with 16 bases in the middle. The DNA of the CDR3 is TGTGCCTGGAGGGGGGCTACCGGGAGGACAGATACGCAGTATTTT. Its protein is CAWRGATGRTDTQYF. The variable domain in full, with the rest retrieved from reference TRBV30 and TRBJ2-3, is SQTIHQWPATLVQPVGSPLSLECTVEGTSNPNLYWYRQAAGRGLQLLFYSVGIGQISSEVPQNLSASRPQDRQFILSSKKLLLSDSGFYLCAWRGATGRTDTQYFGPGTRLTVL.